This T cell receptor beta chain originates from a study of shared clonotypes between healthy human individuals. The CDR3 is 15 residues long. V was trimmed by 6 bases and J by 0 bases, leaving 14 bases between them. Germline CDR1 SGDLS, CDR2 YYNGEE. Study-wide results and caveats: Rarefaction revealed incomplete sorted-subset sequencing despite large depth.

Sequencing was performed with immunoSEQ multiplex PCR; in TCRdb, only in-frame clones are kept and a portion is missing. This sample yields around 1,000,000 clones, of which roughly 80% are seen a single time; more than 0.85% belongs to the top ten. Recent vaccinations or acute infections were absent in the healthy HIV-negative adult donors. As regards this clone: Its antigen is as yet unknown.

The genes are TRBV9 and TRBJ2-3; D is possibly TRBD1 or TRBD2 (5 bases each). The sample consisted of memory CD4+ T cells from PBMCs. As to subset: CD45RA-negative fraction. The clonotype was recovered from a man younger than 35 in good health. Some clones in this sample may be carry-over from other donors' samples. CDR3 DNA: TGTGCCAGCACCAACGGGGCCGGGAGCACAGATACGCAGTATTTT. Amino acids: CASTNGAGSTDTQYF.